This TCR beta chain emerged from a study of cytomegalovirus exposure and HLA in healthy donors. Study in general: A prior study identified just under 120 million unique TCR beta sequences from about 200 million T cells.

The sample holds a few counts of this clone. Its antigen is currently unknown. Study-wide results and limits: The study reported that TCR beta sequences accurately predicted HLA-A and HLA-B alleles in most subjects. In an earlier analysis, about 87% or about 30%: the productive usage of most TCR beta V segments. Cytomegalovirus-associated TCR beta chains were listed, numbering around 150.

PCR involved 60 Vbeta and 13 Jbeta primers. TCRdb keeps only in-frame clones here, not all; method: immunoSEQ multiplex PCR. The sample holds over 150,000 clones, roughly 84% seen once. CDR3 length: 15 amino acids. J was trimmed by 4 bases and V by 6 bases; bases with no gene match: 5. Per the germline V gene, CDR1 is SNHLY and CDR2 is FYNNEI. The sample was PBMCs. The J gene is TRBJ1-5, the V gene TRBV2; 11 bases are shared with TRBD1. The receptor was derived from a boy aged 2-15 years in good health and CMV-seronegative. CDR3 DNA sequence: TGTGCCAGCAGGGCCGGGACAGGGGGTAATCAGCCCCAGCATTTT. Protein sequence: CASRAGTGGNQPQHF.